This T cell receptor beta chain was found in a study of T cell repertoires in cytomegalovirus infection. Study-level background: The authors relied on CMV epitopes, both recently identified HLA-C-restricted and well-studied HLA-B-restricted. Findings of the study overall: HLA-C-restricted, CMV-specific TCR beta clonotypes were dominant ex vivo. Based on cumulative public TCR beta family frequency, carriers of CMV plus the relevant HLA were identified.

This clonotype was observed a handful of times. Its antigen is currently unknown. CDR1 and CDR2 from the germline V gene are SGHNT and YENEEA. The V gene lost 6 bases and the J gene lost 4 bases, with 18 bases spanning the gap. CDR3 size: 15 residues. TCRdb recomputed calls from the reads with MiXCR, one row per CDR3 protein. The table has around 900,000 distinct CDR3 sequences, roughly a third seen once. The receptor was isolated from a human donor in good health (CMV status not recorded). Some clones in this sample may be carry-over from other donors' samples. The gene calls are TRBV11-3 and TRBJ2-5; D possibly uses TRBD1 or TRBD2 (5 bases each). Sequencing used cultured CD8+ T cells from PBMCs, obtained from culture after CMV antigen stimulation. The CDR3 sequence: CASRISSPGRETQYF. As DNA, the CDR3 is TGTGCCAGCAGGATCTCGTCCCCGGGGCGAGAGACCCAGTACTTC.